These 9 T cell receptor beta chains were sequenced from one sample in a study of CD8 T cells in ankylosing spondylitis. Via MiXCR, TCRdb re-called the 5' RACE reads, giving one row per CDR3 protein. The sample includes a few hundred thousand distinct CDR3 sequences, under 12% of them seen just once. Source material: blood, either unsorted or a sorted T cell fraction (not recorded which). These receptor sequences come from a male donor with ankylosing spondylitis or in good health (not recorded which).

This chain connects TRBV12-3 or TRBV12-4 to TRBJ2-2, with 10 bases matching TRBD1. After removal of 5 bases from V and 6 bases from J, the junction contained 15 bases not matched to a gene. The CDR3 totals 18 residues. This chain's CDR3 is CASSLGVGWGQGPGELFF. Here the CDR3 DNA reads TGTGCCAGCAGTCTCGGGGTTGGGTGGGGACAGGGGCCCGGGGAGCTGTTTTTT.

Many counts were recorded for this clonotype. This sequence joins TRBV9 and TRBJ1-2, with D hard to call. Germline V lookup: CDR1 SGDLS, CDR2 YYNGEE. The CDR3 is 16 amino acids. Deletions cut 3 bases from V and 0 bases from J, with 15 bases between. CDR3 sequence: CASSELGQAPNYGYTF. CDR3 in DNA: TGTGCCAGCAGCGAGCTAGGGCAGGCCCCTAACTATGGCTACACCTTC.

The rearrangement joins TRBV15 to TRBJ1-6, with D tentatively TRBD1 (5 bases). The germline CDR1 and CDR2 sequences are LNHNV and YYDKDF (reference sequence). The V and J ends lost 0 bases and 9 bases respectively, with 6 bases between them. The CDR3 extends over 13 amino acids. CDR3 sequence reads: CATSREGGSPLHF. CDR3 bases: TGTGCCACCAGCAGAGAGGGGGGTTCACCCCTCCACTTT.

This clonotype was counted many times. DNA for the CDR3: TGTGCCAGCAGTTTATGGGCTCCGGGAGGCGGCGAGACCCAGTACTTC. Protein sequence: CASSLWAPGGGETQYF. V is TRBV27 and J is TRBJ2-5, with 7 bases that match TRBD2. The CDR3 is made up of 16 amino acids. From germline, CDR1 is MNHEY and CDR2 SMNVEV (reference sequence). V shed 1 base, J shed 5 bases, and the junction held 10 bases outside the gene matches.

This clonotype was seen many times. The CDR3 is CASSPRFRADTQYF. The DNA for the CDR3 is TGTGCCAGCAGTCCCCGTTTCCGAGCAGATACGCAGTATTTT. The rearrangement uses TRBV11-2 and TRBJ2-3, with D unresolved. CDR1 and CDR2 from the germline V gene are SGHAT and FQNNGV. The V end was cut by 6 bases, the J end by 4 bases, with 14 bases between. CDR3 size: 14 residues.

This clonotype was found a few times. The V and J genes are TRBV12-3 or TRBV12-4 and TRBJ1-2; 10 bases are shared with TRBD1. The CDR3 sequence is 15 residues long. Trimming cost V 2 bases and J 6 bases; bases outside gene matches: 6. CDR3: CASSLQSGQGHGYTF. The CDR3 region has the DNA TGTGCCAGCAGTTTACAGTCGGGACAGGGGCATGGCTACACCTTC.

There are many counts of this clonotype. The chain links TRBV7-6 to TRBJ2-7; tentatively, D is TRBD1 (6 bases). The germline V gene encodes CDR1 SGHVS and CDR2 FNYEAQ. V was trimmed by 1 base and J by 2 bases, leaving 18 bases between them. CDR3 size: 17 residues. The CDR3 DNA is TGTGCCAGCAGCTTAGGGGTAAGCGGACAGAAGACCTACGAGCAGTACTTC. Its protein product is CASSLGVSGQKTYEQYF.

This clonotype has a count of ten or more. The chain has TRBV5-1 and TRBJ1-1; D ambiguous. Trimming cost V 2 bases and J 0 bases, with 14 bases left between them. This CDR3 has 16 residues. From germline, CDR1 is SGHRS and CDR2 YFSETQ. CDR3 in DNA: TGCGCCAGCAGCTTCACGGACCGGAACATGAACACTGAAGCTTTCTTT. Its protein is CASSFTDRNMNTEAFF.

The chain links TRBV3-1 to TRBJ1-1; D not resolved. Trimming took 4 bases from V and 6 from J, leaving 15 bases between them. CDR3 size: 14 residues. CDR1 is LGHDT and CDR2 is YNNKEL in the germline V gene (reference sequence). The DNA of the CDR3 is TGTGCCAGCAGCCGGGCTTTAATGGTCGCTGAAGCTTTCTTT. It translates to CASSRALMVAEAFF.